This T cell receptor (beta chain) is drawn from a study of T cell repertoires in cytomegalovirus infection. Study context: Epitope selection comprised recently identified HLA-C-restricted CMV epitopes and well-studied HLA-B-restricted CMV epitopes. Public TCR beta signature analysis indicated the presence of both CMV infection and matching HLA type.

This clonotype was seen many times. Its specificity is unknown. TCRdb called the reads again in MiXCR, with one record for every CDR3 protein. Here the sample spans about 920,000 distinct CDR3 sequences, roughly 31% being singletons. V dropped 3 bases and J dropped 9 bases, with 21 bases sitting between them. The CDR3 loop spans 17 amino acids. General study findings and limits: HLA-C-restricted CMV-specific TCR beta clonotypes were dominant in the ex vivo response.

The receptor was isolated from a human donor in good health (CMV status not recorded). Some clones in this sample may be carry-over from other donors' samples. The source was cultured CD8+ T cells from PBMCs, collected from culture after CMV antigen stimulation. This chain joins TRBV12-3 or TRBV12-4 and TRBJ1-6, with unresolved D. CDR3 sequence (DNA): TGTGCCAGCAGTTTTAGTCCCTCTACACCCGTGGGTTCACCCCTCCACTTT. It translates to CASSFSPSTPVGSPLHF.